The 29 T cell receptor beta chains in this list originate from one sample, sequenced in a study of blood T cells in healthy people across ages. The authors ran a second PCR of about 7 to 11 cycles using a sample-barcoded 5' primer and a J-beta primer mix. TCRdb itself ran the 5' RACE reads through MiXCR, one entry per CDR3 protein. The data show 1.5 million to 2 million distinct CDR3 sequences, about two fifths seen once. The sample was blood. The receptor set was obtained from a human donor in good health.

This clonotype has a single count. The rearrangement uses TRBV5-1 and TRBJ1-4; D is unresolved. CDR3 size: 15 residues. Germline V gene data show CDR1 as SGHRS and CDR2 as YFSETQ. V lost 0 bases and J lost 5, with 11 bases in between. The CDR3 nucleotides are TGCGCCAGCAGCTTGGATGGCCTCATGAATGAAAAACTGTTTTTT. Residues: CASSLDGLMNEKLFF.

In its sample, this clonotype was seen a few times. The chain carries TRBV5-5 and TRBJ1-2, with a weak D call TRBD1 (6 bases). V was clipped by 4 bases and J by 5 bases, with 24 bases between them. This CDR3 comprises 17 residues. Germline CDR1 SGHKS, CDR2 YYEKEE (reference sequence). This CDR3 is CASSPAQGTGGPYGYTF. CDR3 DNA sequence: TGTGCCAGCAGCCCCGCCCAGGGGACCGGGGGCCCTTATGGCTACACCTTC.

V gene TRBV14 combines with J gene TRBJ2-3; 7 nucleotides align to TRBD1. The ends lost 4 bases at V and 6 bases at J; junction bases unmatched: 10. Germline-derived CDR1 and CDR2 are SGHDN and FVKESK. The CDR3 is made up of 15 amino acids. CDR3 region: CASSPLQGLGDTQYF. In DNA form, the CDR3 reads TGTGCCAGCAGCCCCTTACAGGGGTTGGGGGATACGCAGTATTTT.

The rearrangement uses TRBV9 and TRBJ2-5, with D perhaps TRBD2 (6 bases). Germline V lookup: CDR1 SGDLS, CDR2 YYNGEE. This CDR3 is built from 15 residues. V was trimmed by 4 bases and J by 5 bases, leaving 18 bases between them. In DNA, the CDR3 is TGTGCCAGCAGCTCGACGGGGGAAGGATGGGAGACCCAGTACTTC. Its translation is CASSSTGEGWETQYF.

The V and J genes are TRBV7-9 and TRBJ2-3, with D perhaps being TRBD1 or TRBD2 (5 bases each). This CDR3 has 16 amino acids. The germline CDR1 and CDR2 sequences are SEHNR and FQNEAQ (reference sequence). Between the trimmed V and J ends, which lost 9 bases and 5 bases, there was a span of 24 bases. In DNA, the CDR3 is TGTGCCAGTACACTAGGTCCGGGCAGGGAAGGAGATACGCAGTATTTT. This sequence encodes CASTLGPGREGDTQYF.

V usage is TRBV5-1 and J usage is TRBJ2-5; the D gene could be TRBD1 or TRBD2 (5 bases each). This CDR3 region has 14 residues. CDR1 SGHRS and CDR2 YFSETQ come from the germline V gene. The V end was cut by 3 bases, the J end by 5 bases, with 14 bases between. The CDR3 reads CASSWGPLQETQYF. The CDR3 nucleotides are TGCGCCAGCAGCTGGGGACCCCTCCAGGAGACCCAGTACTTC.

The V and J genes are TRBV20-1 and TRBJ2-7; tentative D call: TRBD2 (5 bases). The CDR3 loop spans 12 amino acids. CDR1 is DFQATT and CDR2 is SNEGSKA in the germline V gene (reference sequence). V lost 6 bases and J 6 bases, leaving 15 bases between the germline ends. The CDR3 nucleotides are TGCAGTGCCACCCGGTCGGGGATCGAGCAGTACTTC. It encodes CSATRSGIEQYF.

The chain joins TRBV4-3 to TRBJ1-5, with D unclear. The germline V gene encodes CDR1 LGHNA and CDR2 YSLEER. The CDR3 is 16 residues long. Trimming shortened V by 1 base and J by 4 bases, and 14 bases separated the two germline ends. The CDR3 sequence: CASSQVYGSPNQPQHF. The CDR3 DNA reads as TGCGCCAGCAGCCAAGTCTACGGGAGTCCTAATCAGCCCCAGCATTTT.

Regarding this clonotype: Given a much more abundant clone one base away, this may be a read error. The DNA of the CDR3 is TGTGCCTGGAGAGAGTATGGCTACACCTTC. Translated, it gives CAWREYGYTF. The chain is built from TRBV30 and TRBJ1-2, with D hard to call. Germline CDR1 reads GTSNPN; CDR2 reads SVGIG (reference sequence). The V and J ends lost 3 bases and 5 bases respectively, with 4 bases between them. The CDR3 is 10 amino acids.

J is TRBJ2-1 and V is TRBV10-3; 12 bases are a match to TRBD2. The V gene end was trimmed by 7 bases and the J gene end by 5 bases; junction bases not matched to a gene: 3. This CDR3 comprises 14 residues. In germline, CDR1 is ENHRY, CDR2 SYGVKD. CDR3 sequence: CAITRLAGDNEQFF. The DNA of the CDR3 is TGTGCCATCACCCGACTAGCGGGGGACAATGAGCAGTTCTTC.

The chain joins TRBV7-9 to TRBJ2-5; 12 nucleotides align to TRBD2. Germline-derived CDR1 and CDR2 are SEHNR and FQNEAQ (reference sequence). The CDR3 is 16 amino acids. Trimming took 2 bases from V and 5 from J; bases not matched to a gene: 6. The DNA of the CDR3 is TGTGCCAGCAGCTTACTTACTAGCGGGGGGATGGAGACCCAGTACTTC. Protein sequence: CASSLLTSGGMETQYF.

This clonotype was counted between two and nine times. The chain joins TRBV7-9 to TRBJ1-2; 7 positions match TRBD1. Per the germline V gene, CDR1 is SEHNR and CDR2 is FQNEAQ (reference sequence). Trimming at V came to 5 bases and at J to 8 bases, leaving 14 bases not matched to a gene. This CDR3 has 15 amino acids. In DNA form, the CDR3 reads TGTGCCAGCAGCCCCGCAGGGGGACTCGCGCGGGGCTACACCTTC. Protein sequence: CASSPAGGLARGYTF. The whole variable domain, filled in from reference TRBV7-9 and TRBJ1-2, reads DTGVSQNPRHKITKRGQNVTFRCDPISEHNRLYWYRQTLGQGPEFLTYFQNEAQLEKSRLLSDRFSAERPKGSFSTLEIQRTEQGDSAMYLCASSPAGGLARGYTFGSGTRLTVV.

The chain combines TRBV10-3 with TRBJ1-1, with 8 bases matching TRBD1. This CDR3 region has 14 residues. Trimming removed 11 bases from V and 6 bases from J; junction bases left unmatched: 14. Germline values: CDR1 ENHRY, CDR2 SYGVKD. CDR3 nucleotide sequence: TGTGCCGTCGGACAGGGTAGGGCACTGTCTGAAGCTTTCTTT. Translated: CAVGQGRALSEAFF.

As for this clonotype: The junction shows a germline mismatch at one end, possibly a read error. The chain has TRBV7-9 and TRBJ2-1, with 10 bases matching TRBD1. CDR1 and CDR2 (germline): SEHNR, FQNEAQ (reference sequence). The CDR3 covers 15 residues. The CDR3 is CASRTGGWSYSEQFF. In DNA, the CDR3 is TGTGCCAGCAGGACAGGGGGCTGGTCCTACAGTGAGCAGTTCTTC.

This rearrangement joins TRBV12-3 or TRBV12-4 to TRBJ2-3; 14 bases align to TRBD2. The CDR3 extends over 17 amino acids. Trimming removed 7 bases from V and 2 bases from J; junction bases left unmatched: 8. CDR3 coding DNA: TGTGCCAGCAAAGGACTAGCGGGAGGACTCTACACAGATACGCAGTATTTT. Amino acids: CASKGLAGGLYTDTQYF.

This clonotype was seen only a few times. CDR3 region: CASSEERTDTQYF. CDR3 DNA: TGTGCCAGCAGCGAGGAGAGGACAGATACGCAGTATTTT. The rearrangement joins TRBV9 to TRBJ2-3; D is unclear. Trimming pared 3 bases from V and 3 bases from J, leaving 8 bases between. Germline CDR1 and CDR2: SGDLS and YYNGEE. This CDR3 region has 13 residues.

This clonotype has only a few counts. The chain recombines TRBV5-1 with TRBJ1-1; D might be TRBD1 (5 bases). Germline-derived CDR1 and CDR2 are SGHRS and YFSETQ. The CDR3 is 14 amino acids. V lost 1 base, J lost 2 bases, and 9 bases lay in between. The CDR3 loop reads CASSLPRENTEAFF. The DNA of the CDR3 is TGCGCCAGCAGCTTGCCCAGGGAAAACACTGAAGCTTTCTTT. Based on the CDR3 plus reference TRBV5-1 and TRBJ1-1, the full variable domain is KAGVTQTPRYLIKTRGQQVTLSCSPISGHRSVSWYQQTPGQGLQFLFEYFSETQRNKGNFPGRFSGRQFSNSRSEMNVSTLELGDSALYLCASSLPRENTEAFFGQGTRLTVV.

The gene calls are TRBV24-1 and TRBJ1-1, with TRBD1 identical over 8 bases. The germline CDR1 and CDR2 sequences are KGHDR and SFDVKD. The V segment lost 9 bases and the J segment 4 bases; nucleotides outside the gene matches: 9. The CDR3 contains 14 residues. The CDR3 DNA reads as TGTGCCACCGGACCGGACAGGGATCCCACTGAAGCTTTCTTT. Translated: CATGPDRDPTEAFF.

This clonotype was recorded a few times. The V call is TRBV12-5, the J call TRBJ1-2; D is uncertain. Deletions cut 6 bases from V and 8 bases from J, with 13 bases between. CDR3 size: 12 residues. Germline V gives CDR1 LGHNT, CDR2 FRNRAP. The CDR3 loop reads CASGTLGLGYTF. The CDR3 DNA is TGTGCTAGTGGAACTCTGGGGTTAGGCTACACCTTC.

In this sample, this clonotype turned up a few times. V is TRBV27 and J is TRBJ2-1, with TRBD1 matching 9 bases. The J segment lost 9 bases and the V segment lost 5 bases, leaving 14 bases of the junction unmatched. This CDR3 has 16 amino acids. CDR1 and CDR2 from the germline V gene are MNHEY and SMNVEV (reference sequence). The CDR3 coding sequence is TGTGCCAGCAGTCCACCCGACAGGGGGACCCTCGGTGAGCAGTTCTTC. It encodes CASSPPDRGTLGEQFF.

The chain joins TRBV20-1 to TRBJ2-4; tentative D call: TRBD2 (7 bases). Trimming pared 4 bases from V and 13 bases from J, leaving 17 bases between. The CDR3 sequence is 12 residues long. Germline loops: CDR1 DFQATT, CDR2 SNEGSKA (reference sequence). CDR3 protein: CSAIGGDNEQYF. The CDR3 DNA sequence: TGCAGTGCTATTGGGGGGGACAATGAGCAGTACTTC.

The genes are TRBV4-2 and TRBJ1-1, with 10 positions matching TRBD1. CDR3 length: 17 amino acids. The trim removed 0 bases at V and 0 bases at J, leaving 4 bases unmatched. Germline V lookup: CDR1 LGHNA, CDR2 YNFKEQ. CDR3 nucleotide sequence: TGTGCCAGCAGCCAAGACCCCGGGACAGGGGTGAACACTGAAGCTTTCTTT. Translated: CASSQDPGTGVNTEAFF.

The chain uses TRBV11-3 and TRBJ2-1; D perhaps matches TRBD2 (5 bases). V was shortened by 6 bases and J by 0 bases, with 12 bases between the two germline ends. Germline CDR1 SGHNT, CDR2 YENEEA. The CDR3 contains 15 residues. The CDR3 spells CASSVGGFSYNEQFF. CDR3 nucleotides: TGTGCCAGCAGTGTAGGAGGTTTCTCCTACAATGAGCAGTTCTTC.

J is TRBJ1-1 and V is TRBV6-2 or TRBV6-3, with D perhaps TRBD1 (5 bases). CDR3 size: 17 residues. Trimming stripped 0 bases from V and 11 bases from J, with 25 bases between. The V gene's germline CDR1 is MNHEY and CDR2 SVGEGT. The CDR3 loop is CASSYSMSDEGRHYAFF. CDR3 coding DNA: TGTGCCAGCAGTTACTCGATGTCTGACGAGGGGCGACACTATGCTTTCTTT.

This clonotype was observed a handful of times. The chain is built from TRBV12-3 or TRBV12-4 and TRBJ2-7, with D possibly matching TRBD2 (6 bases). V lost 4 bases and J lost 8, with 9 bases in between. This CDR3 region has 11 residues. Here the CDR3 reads CASSSTSKQYF. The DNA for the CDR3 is TGTGCCAGCAGTTCCACTAGCAAGCAGTACTTC.

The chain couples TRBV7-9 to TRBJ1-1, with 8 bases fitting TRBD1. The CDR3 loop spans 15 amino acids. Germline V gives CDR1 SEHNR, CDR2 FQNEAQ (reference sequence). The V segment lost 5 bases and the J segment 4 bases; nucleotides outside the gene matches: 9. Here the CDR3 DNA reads TGTGCCAGCAGCACCCGACAGGGGCTGGGCACTGAAGCTTTCTTT. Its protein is CASSTRQGLGTEAFF.

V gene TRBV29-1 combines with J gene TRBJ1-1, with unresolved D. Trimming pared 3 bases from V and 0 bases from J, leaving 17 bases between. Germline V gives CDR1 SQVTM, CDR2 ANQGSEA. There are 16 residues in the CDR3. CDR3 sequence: CSVDLLFGLMNTEAFF. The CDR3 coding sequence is TGCAGCGTTGATCTTTTATTTGGGCTCATGAACACTGAAGCTTTCTTT.

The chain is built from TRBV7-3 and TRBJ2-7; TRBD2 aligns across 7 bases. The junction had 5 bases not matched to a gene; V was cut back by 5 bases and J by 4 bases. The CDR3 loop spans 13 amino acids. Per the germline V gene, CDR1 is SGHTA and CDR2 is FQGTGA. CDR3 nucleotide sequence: TGTGCCAGCAGCCCAGCGGGGAGGTACGAGCAGTACTTC. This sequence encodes CASSPAGRYEQYF.

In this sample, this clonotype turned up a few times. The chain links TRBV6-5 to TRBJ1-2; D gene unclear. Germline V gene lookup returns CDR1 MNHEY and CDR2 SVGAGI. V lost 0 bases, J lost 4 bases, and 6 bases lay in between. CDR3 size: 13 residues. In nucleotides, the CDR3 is TGTGCCAGCAGTTACTCGTCTATCTATGGCTACACCTTC. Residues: CASSYSSIYGYTF.